This T cell receptor (beta chain) was captured by sequencing in a study of shared clonotypes between healthy human individuals. In the naive CD8 group, cells lacked CD45RO and were positively selected for CCR7, so terminally differentiated effector memory CD45RA+ cells were left out. Donors, without exception, were Caucasian adults residing in Nashville, Tennessee. As to this clone: The antigen remains unidentified.

The CDR3 spans 10 residues. V was clipped by 7 bases and J by 7 bases, with 5 bases between them. Germline lookup yields CDR1 SNHLY and CDR2 FYNNEI. General study findings and limits: What limited the represented genetic and exposure-history diversity was the small number of donors. Generation probabilities of non-shared clonotypes were lower (relative to those shared by all four donors).

The authors split each subset's genomic DNA evenly across several immunoSEQ plates. Using immunoSEQ multiplex PCR, the repertoire was profiled, and TCRdb retains in-frame clones only, with some absent. The repertoire holds 550,000 to 750,000 clones, with about 92% as singletons. The sample consisted of naive CD8+ T cells sorted from blood. This chain links TRBV2 with TRBJ2-4, with TRBD1 as a possible D gene (5 bases). This receptor was obtained from a man aged 25 to 40 in good health. Here the CDR3 DNA reads TGTGCCAGCAAGGGGAACATTCAGTACTTC. It encodes CASKGNIQYF.